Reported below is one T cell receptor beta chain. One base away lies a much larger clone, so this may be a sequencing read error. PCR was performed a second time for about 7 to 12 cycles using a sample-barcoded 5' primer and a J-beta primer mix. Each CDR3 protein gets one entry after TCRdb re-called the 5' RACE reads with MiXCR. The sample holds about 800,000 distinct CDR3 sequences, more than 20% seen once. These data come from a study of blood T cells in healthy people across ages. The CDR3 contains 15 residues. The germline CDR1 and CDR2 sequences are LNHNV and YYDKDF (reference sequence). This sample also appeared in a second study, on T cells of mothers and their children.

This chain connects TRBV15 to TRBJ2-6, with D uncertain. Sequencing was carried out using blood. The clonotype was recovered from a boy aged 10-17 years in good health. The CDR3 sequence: CASSRDRSGANVLTF. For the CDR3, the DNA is TGTGCCTCCAGCAGAGATCGCTCTGGGGCCAACGTCCTGACTTTC.